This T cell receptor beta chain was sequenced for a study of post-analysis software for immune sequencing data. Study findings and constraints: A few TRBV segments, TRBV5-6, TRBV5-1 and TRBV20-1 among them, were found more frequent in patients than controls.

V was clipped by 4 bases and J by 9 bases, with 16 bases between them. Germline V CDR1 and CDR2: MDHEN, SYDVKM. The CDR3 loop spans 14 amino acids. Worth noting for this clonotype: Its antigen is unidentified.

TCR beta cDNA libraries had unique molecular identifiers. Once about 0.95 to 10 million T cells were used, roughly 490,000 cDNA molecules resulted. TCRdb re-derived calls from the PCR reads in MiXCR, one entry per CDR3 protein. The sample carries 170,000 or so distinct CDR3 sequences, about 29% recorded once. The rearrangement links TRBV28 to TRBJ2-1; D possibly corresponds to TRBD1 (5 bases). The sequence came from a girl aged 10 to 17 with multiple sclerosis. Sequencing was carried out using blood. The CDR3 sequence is CASSSARFDSEQFF. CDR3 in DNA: TGTGCCAGCAGTTCTGCACGGTTTGACAGTGAGCAGTTCTTC.